The 9 T cell receptor beta chains listed next were all sequenced from one sample in a study of identical twins (dated by TCRdb to the mid-2010s). To prepare the library, 5' RACE was applied. TCRdb names Illumina HiSeq 2000 as the instrument used. Using fastp at Q25 and MiXCR, TCRdb reprocessed the public reads and kept productive beta chains. Records with the same CDR3 protein are collapsed into one entry carrying the most frequent genes and DNA. In all, the sample holds around 290,000 distinct CDR3 sequences, and around 9.7% of those were seen once. Clones ranked in the top ten supply around 7.1% of the sample. The same data also contributed to another study, on yellow fever vaccine responses in identical twins.

The specimen sequenced was CD8+ T cells sorted from blood. The source is a woman in her late teens or twenties in good health.

The chain employs TRBV6-5 and TRBJ2-7; the match to TRBD2 covers 8 bases. Germline trimming cut 0 bases from V and 3 bases from J; bases unmatched to any gene: 4. The CDR3 covers 15 residues. CDR1 and CDR2 from the germline V gene are MNHEY and SVGAGI. This chain's CDR3 is CASSYSGLARYEQYF. In nucleotides, the CDR3 is TGTGCCAGCAGTTACTCTGGACTAGCTCGCTACGAGCAGTACTTC.

The genes are TRBV6-1 and TRBJ2-1; 8 bases map to TRBD2. Germline CDR1 is MNHNS and CDR2 is SASEGT. Trimming took 6 bases from V and 7 from J; bases not matched to a gene: 8. The CDR3 runs 14 residues. CDR3 protein: CASSPWVAGNEQFF. The DNA for the CDR3 is TGTGCCAGCAGCCCCTGGGTAGCGGGGAATGAGCAGTTCTTC.

This sequence joins TRBV2 and TRBJ1-6; D gene ambiguous. Germline V gene data show CDR1 as SNHLY and CDR2 as FYNNEI. This CDR3 spans 14 amino acids. Trimming took 1 base from V and 9 from J, leaving 10 bases between them. CDR3: CASSEGPWGSPLHF. Written as DNA, the CDR3 is TGTGCCAGCAGTGAAGGTCCATGGGGTTCACCCCTCCACTTT. The full variable domain, in which reference TRBV2 and TRBJ1-6 provide the parts outside the CDR3, is EPEVTQTPSHQVTQMGQEVILRCVPISNHLYFYWYRQILGQKVEFLVSFYNNEISEKSEIFDDQFSVERPDGSNFTLKIRSTKLEDSAMYFCASSEGPWGSPLHFGNGTRLTVT.

The chain uses TRBV21-1 and TRBJ2-6; TRBD1 is the table's D call, not checked against the DNA. TRBV21-1 constitutes a pseudogene. This CDR3 has 19 amino acids. CDR3 in DNA: TGTGCCAGCAGCAATTCCCCGGGACAGGGGGCGCCTGGGGCCAACGTCCTGACTTTC. This codes for CASSNSPGQGAPGANVLTF.

The chain combines TRBV29-1 with TRBJ2-7; D tentatively reads TRBD1 or TRBD2 (5 bases each). Germline V gives CDR1 SQVTM, CDR2 ANQGSEA. V was trimmed by 5 bases and J by 5 bases, leaving 10 bases between them. The CDR3 is 11 amino acids. The CDR3 region has the DNA TGCAGCGTTTTCCGGGGCAACGAGCAGTACTTC. Protein product: CSVFRGNEQYF.

This sequence joins TRBV4-1 and TRBJ2-3; no reliable D call. CDR1 MGHRA and CDR2 YSYEKL come from the germline V gene. CDR3 length: 14 residues. Trimming cost V 1 base and J 0 bases, with 5 bases left between them. DNA for the CDR3: TGCGCCAGCAGCCAAGTACAAAGCACAGATACGCAGTATTTT. Residues: CASSQVQSTDTQYF.

About this clonotype: At one boundary the junction diverges from the germline segment, which might be a read error. The genes are TRBV5-6 and TRBJ2-2; weak D call: TRBD1 (5 bases). The CDR3 runs to 17 residues. Germline CDR1 and CDR2: SGHDT and YYEEEE. CDR3 coding DNA: TGTACCAGCAGCCACTCCACGCCCAGGGTGGTCGGCGGGGAGCTGTTTTTT. Translation: CTSSHSTPRVVGGELFF.

Only a few counts were recorded for this clonotype. This chain uses TRBV20-1 with TRBJ2-7, with D tentatively TRBD2 (6 bases). The germline V gene encodes CDR1 DFQATT and CDR2 SNEGSKA (reference sequence). The CDR3 covers 15 residues. Deletions cut 1 base from V and 0 bases from J, with 13 bases between. The CDR3 DNA reads as TGCAGTGCTAGAGTAGCTTTAGCGGACTCCTACGAGCAGTACTTC. Translating gives CSARVALADSYEQYF.

This clonotype has at least ten counts. This chain uses TRBV28 with TRBJ2-3, with D uncertain. CDR3 length equals 13 residues. Germline loops: CDR1 MDHEN, CDR2 SYDVKM. Trimming pared 1 base from V and 2 bases from J, leaving 4 bases between. The CDR3 loop is CASSLFYTDTQYF. CDR3 sequence (DNA): TGTGCCAGCAGTTTATTCTACACAGATACGCAGTATTTT.